The source of this TCR beta chain is a study of T cells in tuberculosis. At the level of the study: PBMC were archived before or within 7 days of starting treatment.

Notes on this clone: Its antigen is not known. In the same sample, other DNA sequences code for this CDR3.

The time point is: new active TB diagnosis, blood taken before or within 7 days of starting treatment. Confirmation came from sputum smear and/or culture positivity for M. tuberculosis. Germline V gives CDR1 SGHNT, CDR2 YENEEA. V gave up 5 bases and J gave up 3 bases, with 6 bases separating them. This CDR3 region has 12 residues. Study outcomes and limitations: A GMM-specific repertoire classifier reached 75% to 90% accuracy, AUROC 0.85 to 0.95. Active tuberculosis patients had shorter CDR3-alpha; the beta difference was nonsignificant.

Generated by immunoSEQ multiplex PCR, the TCRdb table keeps only in-frame clones and is missing some. The table lists more than 30,000 clones, approximately 93% of them singletons. The gene calls are TRBV11-3 and TRBJ2-3, with D possibly being TRBD2 (5 bases). This sequence was found in an adult with tuberculosis. The sequenced sample was PBMCs, obtained at tuberculosis diagnosis. The CDR3 reads CASSRGTDTQYF. As DNA, the CDR3 is TGTGCCAGCAGCCGGGGAACAGATACGCAGTATTTT.